Sequencing of this T cell receptor (beta chain) was carried out in a study of prognosis after radiotherapy for stage I lung cancer (dated by TCRdb to about 2021). Concerning the study at large: Between April 2018 and 2019, about 19 stage I NSCLC patients were enrolled in Nanjing, China. About 13 of the patients presented with newly diagnosed primary stage I lung tumors; several had oligometastatic NSCLC following surgical resection of the primary tumor. Every patient was regarded as medically inoperable, because of comorbidities in some 12 cases and refusal of surgery in 6 or 7 cases. The cohort comprised around 14 men and six or seven women with a median age of almost 75 years, ranging from about 50 to 84 years. On tumor histology, roughly 11 patients had adenocarcinoma and six or seven had squamous cell carcinoma. SBRT was delivered in 3 to 5 fractions with a biologically effective dose of at least 100 Gy, and image-guided IMRT or VMAT was used for delivery. Concurrent therapy was not administered to any patient alongside SBRT. After SBRT, distant metastases developed in about 20% of the 19 patients at a median of around 7 months, while the remaining 15 patients had no significant progression. The study profiled peripheral blood TCR beta repertoires from stage I NSCLC patients before and after stereotactic body radiotherapy and related them to distant failure. For each of the approximately 20 patients, one blood sample was taken before SBRT and one after, so the study sequenced approximately 38 samples in total.

Two rounds of multiplex PCR were performed to amplify the TCR beta CDR3 region from genomic DNA. In the first PCR round, primers specific to each TRBV and TRBJ gene were used, and the primer sequences were filed in Chinese patent CN105087789A. Universal primers were used in the second round of PCR. The Roche High Pure PCR Template Preparation Kit was used to extract genomic DNA from frozen PBMCs. An Illumina HiSeq 3000 was used to sequence the libraries paired-end with 151 bp reads. As for the original processing: CutAdapt was used to remove raw reads lacking the multiplex PCR primer sequences. PEAR was used to merge high-quality paired reads into contigs. By aligning each contig to reference sequences, MiXCR assigned the TRB V, D and J gene segments to that contig. To remove sequencing errors, CDR3 sequences were clustered according to base quality and sequence similarity. Diversity was calculated as Shannon entropy divided by the natural log of the number of productive TCR sequences. Clonality was defined as one minus Shannon entropy divided by the natural log of the number of unique clonotypes. Using the Youden index from ROC curves, the researchers picked the repertoire-metric cut-offs for progression-free survival, and all analyses were carried out in R 3.5.3. TCRdb reprocessed the public reads (quality trimming at Q25 with fastp, clone calling with MiXCR) and kept in-frame beta chains. CDR3 protein duplicates are merged, each entry listing the most common genes and DNA. The V and J calls and clone size are TCRdb's, not the authors'. This sample gives about 34,000 distinct CDR3 sequences in total; under 40% of them show up just once. The ten largest clones represent over 15% of the sample.

With regard to this clonotype: Its cognate antigen has yet to be identified. A read error is likely here: a far larger clone is one base away.

The study at large found these results: Post-SBRT Shannon entropy and its change from baseline were lower in patients who developed distant metastases; baseline Shannon entropy was not associated with metastases. TRBV and TRBJ usage frequencies reportedly varied with metastasis status, involving two V genes at baseline and several V and two J genes after SBRT. A decrease in unique TCR clone counts was observed after SBRT (median about 10,000 before versus several thousand after; Wilcoxon paired P=0.011). No adjustment for multiple comparisons was applied to any of the reported P values. The small cohort and short follow-up limited the study, so independent validation of the findings is needed. Tumor specificity of expanded TCR clones was not determined.

A history of other malignancies or of prior chemotherapy or radiotherapy was absent in all patients, and node-negative disease was shown on CT and PET/CT in all patients. At each of two time points, six milliliters of peripheral venous blood were collected into EDTA tubes. Ficoll-Paque Plus density-gradient centrifugation was used to isolate PBMCs. Samples were stored at -80°C immediately after collection until analysis. The material sequenced was PBMCs, taken before or after stereotactic body radiation therapy (not recorded which). The TCR originated in a donor over 45 with non-small cell lung cancer.

The CDR3 region has the sequence CASSDSSGNTEAFF. The nucleotide sequence is given as TGTGCCAGCAGTGACTCCTCCGGGAACACTGAAGCTTTCTTT. The receptor chain draws on TRBV6-1 and TRBJ1-1; the D gene cannot be named for sure. Trimming removed 3 bases from V and 1 base from J, leaving 9 bases between the germline ends. CDR1 MNHNS and CDR2 SASEGT are derived from the germline V gene. Its CDR3 holds 14 amino acids, cysteine through phenylalanine. Only the CDR3 part of the read is kept: 42 bases, read in frame from the first base.